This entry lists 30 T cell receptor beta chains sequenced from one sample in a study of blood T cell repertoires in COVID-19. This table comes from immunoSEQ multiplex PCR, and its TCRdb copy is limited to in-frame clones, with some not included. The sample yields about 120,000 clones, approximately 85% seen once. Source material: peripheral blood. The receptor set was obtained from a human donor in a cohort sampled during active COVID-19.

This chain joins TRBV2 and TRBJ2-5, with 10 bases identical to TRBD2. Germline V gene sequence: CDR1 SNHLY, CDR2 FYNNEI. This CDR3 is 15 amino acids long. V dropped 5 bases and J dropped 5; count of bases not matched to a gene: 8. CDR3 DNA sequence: TGTGCCAGCAGTTTAAGCGGGGGGGCCGGGGAGACCCAGTACTTC. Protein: CASSLSGGAGETQYF.

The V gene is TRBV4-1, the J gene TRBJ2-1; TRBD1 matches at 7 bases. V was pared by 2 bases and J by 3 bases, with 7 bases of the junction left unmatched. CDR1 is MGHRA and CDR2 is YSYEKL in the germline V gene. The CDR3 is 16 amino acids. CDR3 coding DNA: TGCGCCAGCAGCCAATGGGCAGGGGGTATCTACAATGAGCAGTTCTTC. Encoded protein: CASSQWAGGIYNEQFF.

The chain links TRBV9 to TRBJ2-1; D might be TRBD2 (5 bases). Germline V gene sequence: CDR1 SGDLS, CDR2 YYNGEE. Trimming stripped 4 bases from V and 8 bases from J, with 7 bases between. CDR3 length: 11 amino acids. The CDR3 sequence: CASSSGDEQFF. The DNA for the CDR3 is TGTGCCAGCAGCTCCGGGGATGAGCAGTTCTTC.

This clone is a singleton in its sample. The CDR3 DNA follows: TGTGCCATCAGACCCTTAGCGGGGGGTTCAGATACGCAGTATTTT. Protein sequence: CAIRPLAGGSDTQYF. The genes are TRBV10-3 and TRBJ2-3, with TRBD2 identical over 10 bases. The CDR3 is made up of 15 amino acids. With V trimmed by 6 bases and J by 4 bases, 7 bases remained unmatched. Germline loops: CDR1 ENHRY, CDR2 SYGVKD.

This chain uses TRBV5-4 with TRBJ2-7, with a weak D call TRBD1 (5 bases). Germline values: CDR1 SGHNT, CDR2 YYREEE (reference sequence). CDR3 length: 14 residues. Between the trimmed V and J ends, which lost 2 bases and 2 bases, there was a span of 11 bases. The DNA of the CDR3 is TGTGCCAGCAGCTTTCAACAGGTAACCTACGAGCAGTACTTC. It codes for CASSFQQVTYEQYF.

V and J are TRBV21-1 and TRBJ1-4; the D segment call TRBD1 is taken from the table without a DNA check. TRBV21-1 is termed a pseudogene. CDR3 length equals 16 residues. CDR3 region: CASTLAGTSGREKLFF. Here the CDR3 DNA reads TGTGCCAGCACCCTTGCCGGGACATCCGGCAGGGAAAAACTGTTTTTT.

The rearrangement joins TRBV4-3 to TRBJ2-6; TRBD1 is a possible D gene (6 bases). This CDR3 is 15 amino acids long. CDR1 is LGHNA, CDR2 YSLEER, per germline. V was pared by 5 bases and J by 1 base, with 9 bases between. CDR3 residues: CASSSGVSGANVLTF. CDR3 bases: TGCGCCAGCAGCTCAGGGGTTTCTGGGGCCAACGTCCTGACTTTC.

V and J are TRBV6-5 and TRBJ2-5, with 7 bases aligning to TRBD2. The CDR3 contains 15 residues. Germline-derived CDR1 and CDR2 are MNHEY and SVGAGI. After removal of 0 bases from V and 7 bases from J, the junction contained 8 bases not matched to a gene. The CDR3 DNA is TGTGCCAGCAGTTACTCCGGACTAGAAAGGAGGACCCAGTACTTC. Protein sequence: CASSYSGLERRTQYF.

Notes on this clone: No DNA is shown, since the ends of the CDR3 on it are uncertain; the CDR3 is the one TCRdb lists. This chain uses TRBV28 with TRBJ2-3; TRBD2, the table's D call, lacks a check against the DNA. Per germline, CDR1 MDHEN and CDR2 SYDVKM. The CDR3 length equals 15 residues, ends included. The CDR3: CASSTSGGTTDTQYF.

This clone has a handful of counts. CDR3 residues: CASSQQLQETQYF. In DNA form, the CDR3 reads TGTGCCAGCTCACAACAGCTCCAAGAGACCCAGTACTTC. The chain carries TRBV18 and TRBJ2-5; D ambiguous. This CDR3 has 13 amino acids. V was clipped by 4 bases and J by 1 base, with 7 bases between them. CDR1 is KGHSH, CDR2 LQKENI, per germline. The full variable domain, with the rest looked up from reference TRBV18 and TRBJ2-5, is NAGVMQNPRHLVRRRGQEARLRCSPMKGHSHVYWYRQLPEEGLKFMVYLQKENIIDESGMPKERFSAEFPKEGPSILRIQQVVRGDSAAYFCASSQQLQETQYFGPGTRLLVL.

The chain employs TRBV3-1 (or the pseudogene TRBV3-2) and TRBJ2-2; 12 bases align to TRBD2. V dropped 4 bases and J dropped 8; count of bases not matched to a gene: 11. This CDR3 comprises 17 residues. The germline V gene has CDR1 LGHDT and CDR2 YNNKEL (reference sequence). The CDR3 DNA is TGTGCCAGCAGCCGCCCTAGCGGGGGGGCCCCAGAAGGGGAGCTGTTTTTT. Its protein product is CASSRPSGGAPEGELFF.

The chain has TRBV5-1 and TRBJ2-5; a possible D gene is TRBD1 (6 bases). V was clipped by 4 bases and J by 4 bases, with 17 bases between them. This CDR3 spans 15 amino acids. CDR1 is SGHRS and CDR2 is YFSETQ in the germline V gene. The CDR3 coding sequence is TGCGCCAGCAGCCCCGAGGGGGTGGGCCGAGAGACCCAGTACTTC. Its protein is CASSPEGVGRETQYF.

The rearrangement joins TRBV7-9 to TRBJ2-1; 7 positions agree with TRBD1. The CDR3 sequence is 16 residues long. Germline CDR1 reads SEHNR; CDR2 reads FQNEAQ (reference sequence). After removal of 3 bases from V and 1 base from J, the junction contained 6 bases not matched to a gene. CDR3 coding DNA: TGTGCCAGCAGCTTTAATCCGGGACAGTCCTACAATGAGCAGTTCTTC. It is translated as CASSFNPGQSYNEQFF.

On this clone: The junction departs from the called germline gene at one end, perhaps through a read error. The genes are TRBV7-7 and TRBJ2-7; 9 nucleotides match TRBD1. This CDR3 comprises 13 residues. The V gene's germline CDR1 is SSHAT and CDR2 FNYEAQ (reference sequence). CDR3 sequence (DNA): TGTGCTAGCAGCCCGGACAGGGGAAGCGAGCAGTACTTC. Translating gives CASSPDRGSEQYF.

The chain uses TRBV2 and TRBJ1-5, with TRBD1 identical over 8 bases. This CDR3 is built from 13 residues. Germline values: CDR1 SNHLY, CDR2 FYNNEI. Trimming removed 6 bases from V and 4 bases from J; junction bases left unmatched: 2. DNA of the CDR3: TGTGCCAGCAGGCAGGGGGCGAATCAGCCCCAGCATTTT. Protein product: CASRQGANQPQHF. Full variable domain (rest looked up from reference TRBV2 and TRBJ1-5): EPEVTQTPSHQVTQMGQEVILRCVPISNHLYFYWYRQILGQKVEFLVSFYNNEISEKSEIFDDQFSVERPDGSNFTLKIRSTKLEDSAMYFCASRQGANQPQHFGDGTRLSIL.

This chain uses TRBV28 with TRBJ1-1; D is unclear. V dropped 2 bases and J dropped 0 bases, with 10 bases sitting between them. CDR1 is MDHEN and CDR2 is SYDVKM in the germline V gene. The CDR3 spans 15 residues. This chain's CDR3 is CASSLAQTMNTEAFF. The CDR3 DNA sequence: TGTGCCAGCAGTTTAGCCCAGACAATGAACACTGAAGCTTTCTTT.

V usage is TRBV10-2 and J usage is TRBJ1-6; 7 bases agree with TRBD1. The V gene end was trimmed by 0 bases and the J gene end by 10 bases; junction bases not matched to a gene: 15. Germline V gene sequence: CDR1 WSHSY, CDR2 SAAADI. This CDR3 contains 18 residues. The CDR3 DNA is TGCGCCAGCAGTGAGTCGCTGGCATCGGGACAGCTTGGATCACCCCTCCACTTT. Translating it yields CASSESLASGQLGSPLHF.

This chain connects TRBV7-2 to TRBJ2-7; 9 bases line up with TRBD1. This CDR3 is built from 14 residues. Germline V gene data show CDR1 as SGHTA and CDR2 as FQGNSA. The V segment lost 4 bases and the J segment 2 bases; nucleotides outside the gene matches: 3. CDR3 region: CASSSGDRAYEQYF. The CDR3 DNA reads TGTGCCAGCAGCTCCGGGGACAGGGCCTACGAGCAGTACTTC.

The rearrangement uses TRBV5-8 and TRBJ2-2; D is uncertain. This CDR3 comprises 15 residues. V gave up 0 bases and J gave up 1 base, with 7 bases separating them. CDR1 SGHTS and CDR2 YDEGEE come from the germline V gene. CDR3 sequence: CASSLVGGNTGELFF. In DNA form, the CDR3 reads TGTGCCAGCAGCTTGGTCGGCGGGAACACCGGGGAGCTGTTTTTT. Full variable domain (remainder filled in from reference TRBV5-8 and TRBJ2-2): EAGVTQSPTHLIKTRGQQATLRCSPISGHTSVYWYQQALGLGLQFLLWYDEGEERNRGNFPPRFSGRQFPNYSSELNVNALELEDSALYLCASSLVGGNTGELFFGEGSRLTVL.

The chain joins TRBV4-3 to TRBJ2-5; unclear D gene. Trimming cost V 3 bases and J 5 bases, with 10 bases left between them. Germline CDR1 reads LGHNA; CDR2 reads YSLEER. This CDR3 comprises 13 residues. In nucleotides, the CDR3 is TGCGCCAGCAGCCATTCGACTGGGGAGACCCAGTACTTC. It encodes CASSHSTGETQYF.

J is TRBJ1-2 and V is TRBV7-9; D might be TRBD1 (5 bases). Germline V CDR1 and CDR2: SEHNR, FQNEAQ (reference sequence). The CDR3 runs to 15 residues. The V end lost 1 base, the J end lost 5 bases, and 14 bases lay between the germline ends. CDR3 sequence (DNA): TGTGCCAGCAGCTTAGTCAAGGGGCGCGAATATGGCTACACCTTC. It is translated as CASSLVKGREYGYTF.

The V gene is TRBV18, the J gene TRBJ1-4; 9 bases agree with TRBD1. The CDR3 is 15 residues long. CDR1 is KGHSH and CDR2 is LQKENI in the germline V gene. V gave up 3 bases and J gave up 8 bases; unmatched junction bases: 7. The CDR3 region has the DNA TGTGCCAGCTCACCCGGGACAGGGTCGTTGGAAAAACTGTTTTTT. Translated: CASSPGTGSLEKLFF.

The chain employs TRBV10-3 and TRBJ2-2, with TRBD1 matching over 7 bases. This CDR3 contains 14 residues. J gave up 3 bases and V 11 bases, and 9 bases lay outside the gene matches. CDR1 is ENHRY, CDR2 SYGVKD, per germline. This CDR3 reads CAVKQGRDTGELFF. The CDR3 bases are TGTGCCGTCAAACAGGGGAGAGACACCGGGGAGCTGTTTTTT.

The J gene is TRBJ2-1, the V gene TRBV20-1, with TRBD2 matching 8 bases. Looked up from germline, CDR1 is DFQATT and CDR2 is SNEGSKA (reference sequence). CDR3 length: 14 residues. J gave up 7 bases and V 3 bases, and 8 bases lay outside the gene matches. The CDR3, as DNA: TGCAGTGCTAGTATCGGTAGCGGGGAAAATGAGCAGTTCTTC. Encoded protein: CSASIGSGENEQFF.

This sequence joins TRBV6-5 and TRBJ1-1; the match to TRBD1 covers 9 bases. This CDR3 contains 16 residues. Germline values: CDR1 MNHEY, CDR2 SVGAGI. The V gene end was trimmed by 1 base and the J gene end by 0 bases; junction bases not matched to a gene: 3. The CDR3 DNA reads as TGTGCCAGCAGTTACTTTAGGGACAGGGTGAACACTGAAGCTTTCTTT. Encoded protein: CASSYFRDRVNTEAFF.

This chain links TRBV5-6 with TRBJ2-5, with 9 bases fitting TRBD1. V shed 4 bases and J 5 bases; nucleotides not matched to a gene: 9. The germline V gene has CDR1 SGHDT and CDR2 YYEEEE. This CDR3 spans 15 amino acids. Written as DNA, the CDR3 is TGTGCCAGCAGCCCGTACAGGGGGCGCGGGGAGACCCAGTACTTC. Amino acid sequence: CASSPYRGRGETQYF.

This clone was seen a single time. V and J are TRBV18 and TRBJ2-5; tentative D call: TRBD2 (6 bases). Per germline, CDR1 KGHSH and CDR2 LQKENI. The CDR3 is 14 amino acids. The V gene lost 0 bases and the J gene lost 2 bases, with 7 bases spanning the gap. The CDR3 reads CASSPPLAQETQYF. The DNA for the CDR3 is TGTGCCAGCTCACCACCGCTAGCGCAAGAGACCCAGTACTTC.

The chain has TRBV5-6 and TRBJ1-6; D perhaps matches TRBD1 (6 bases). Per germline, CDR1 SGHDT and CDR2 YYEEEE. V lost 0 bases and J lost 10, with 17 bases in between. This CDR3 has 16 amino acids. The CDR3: CASSLDAGGIKSPLHF. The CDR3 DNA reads TGTGCCAGCAGCTTGGATGCGGGGGGCATTAAGTCACCCCTCCACTTT.

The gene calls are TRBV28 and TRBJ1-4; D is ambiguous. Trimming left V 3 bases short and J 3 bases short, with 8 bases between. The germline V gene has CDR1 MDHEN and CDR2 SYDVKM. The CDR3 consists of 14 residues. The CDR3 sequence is CASSFRGSNEKLFF. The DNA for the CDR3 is TGTGCCAGCAGTTTTCGGGGTTCTAATGAAAAACTGTTTTTT. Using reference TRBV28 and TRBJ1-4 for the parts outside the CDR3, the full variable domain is DVKVTQSSRYLVKRTGEKVFLECVQDMDHENMFWYRQDPGLGLRLIYFSYDVKMKEKGDIPEGYSVSREKKERFSLILESASTNQTSMYLCASSFRGSNEKLFFGSGTQLSVL.

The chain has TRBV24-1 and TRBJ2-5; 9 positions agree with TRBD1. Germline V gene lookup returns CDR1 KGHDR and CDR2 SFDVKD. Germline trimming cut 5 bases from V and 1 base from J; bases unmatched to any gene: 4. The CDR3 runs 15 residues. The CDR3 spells CATSVTGGSQETQYF. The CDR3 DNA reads TGTGCCACCAGTGTGACAGGGGGATCCCAAGAGACCCAGTACTTC.